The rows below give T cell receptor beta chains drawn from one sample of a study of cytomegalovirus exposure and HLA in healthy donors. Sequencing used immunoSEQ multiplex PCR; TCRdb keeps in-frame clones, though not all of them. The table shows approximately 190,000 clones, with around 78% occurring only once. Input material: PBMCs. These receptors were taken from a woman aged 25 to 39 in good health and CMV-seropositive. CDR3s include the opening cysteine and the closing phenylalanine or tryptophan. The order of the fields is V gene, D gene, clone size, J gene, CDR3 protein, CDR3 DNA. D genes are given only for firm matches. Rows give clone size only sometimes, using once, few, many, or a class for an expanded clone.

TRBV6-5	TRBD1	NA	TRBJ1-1	CASSSTGLDEAFF	TGTGCCAGCAGTTCGACAGGGCTGGATGAAGCTTTCTTT
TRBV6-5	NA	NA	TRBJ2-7	CASSPGDSPSYEQYF	TGTGCCAGCAGCCCCGGGGACTCCCCGAGCTACGAGCAGTACTTC
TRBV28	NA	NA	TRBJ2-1	CATGAEAAYNEQFF	TGTGCCACGGGAGCGGAGGCGGCCTACAATGAGCAGTTCTTC
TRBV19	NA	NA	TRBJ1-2	CASRGGYYGYTF	TGTGCCAGTCGGGGGGGTTACTATGGCTACACCTTC
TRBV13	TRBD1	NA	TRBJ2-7	CASSFRGQGLEQYF	TGTGCCAGCAGCTTCCGGGGACAGGGATTGGAGCAGTACTTC
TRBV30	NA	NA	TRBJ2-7	CAWSPLPGEQYF	TGTGCCTGGAGTCCTCTGCCAGGGGAGCAGTACTTC
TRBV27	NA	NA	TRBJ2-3	CATPGRQLPYITDTQYF	TGTGCCACCCCTGGCAGACAACTCCCCTACATCACAGATACGCAGTATTTT
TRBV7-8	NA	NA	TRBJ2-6	CASSLAAGANVLTF	TGTGCCAGCAGCTTAGCGGCCGGGGCCAACGTCCTGACTTTC
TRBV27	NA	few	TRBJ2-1	CASSRRVGGNEQFF	TGTGCCAGCAGTCGTAGGGTGGGAGGCAATGAGCAGTTCTTC
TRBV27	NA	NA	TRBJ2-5	CASRVQGGETQYF	TGTGCCAGCAGGGTTCAGGGAGGCGAGACCCAGTACTTC
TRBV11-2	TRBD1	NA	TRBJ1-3	CASYPGQGGDTIYF	TGTGCCAGCTATCCGGGACAGGGAGGGGACACCATATATTTT
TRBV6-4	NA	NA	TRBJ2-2	CASTLGPGTGELFF	TGTGCCAGCACCCTGGGGCCAGGGACCGGGGAGCTGTTTTTT
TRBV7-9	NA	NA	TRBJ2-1	CASSPAWGRTYNEQFF	TGTGCCAGCAGCCCCGCTTGGGGGCGAACCTACAATGAGCAGTTCTTC
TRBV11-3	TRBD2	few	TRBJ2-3	CASSPGASGRSTDTQYF	TGTGCCAGCAGCCCAGGGGCTAGCGGGAGGAGCACAGATACGCAGTATTTT
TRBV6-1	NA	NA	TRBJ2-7	CASSAIVARQYF	TGTGCCAGCAGTGCAATTGTAGCACGGCAGTACTTC
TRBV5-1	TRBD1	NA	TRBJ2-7	CASSYRDSYYEQYF	TGCGCCAGCAGCTACCGGGACAGTTACTACGAGCAGTACTTC
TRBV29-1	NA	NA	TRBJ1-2	CSVGDGYTF	TGCAGCGTTGGAGATGGCTACACCTTC
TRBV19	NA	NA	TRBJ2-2	CASRPSPLARYTGELFF	TGTGCCAGTAGACCTTCCCCCTTAGCGCGATACACCGGGGAGCTGTTTTTT
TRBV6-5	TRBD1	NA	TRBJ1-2	CASSYRGGQGNGYTF	TGTGCCAGCAGTTACCGCGGGGGACAGGGAAACGGCTACACCTTC
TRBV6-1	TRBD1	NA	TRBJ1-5	CASTQGAGQPQHF	TGTGCCAGCACACAGGGGGCGGGTCAGCCCCAGCATTTT
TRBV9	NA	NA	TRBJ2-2	CASSGAAGTGELFF	TGTGCCAGCAGCGGGGCCGCGGGCACCGGGGAGCTGTTTTTT
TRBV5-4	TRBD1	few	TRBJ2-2	CASSPRGQVHTGELFF	TGTGCCAGCAGCCCGAGGGGGCAGGTCCACACCGGGGAGCTGTTTTTT
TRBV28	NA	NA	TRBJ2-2	CASRYRTTNTGELFF	TGTGCCAGCCGTTACCGGACAACGAACACCGGGGAGCTGTTTTTT
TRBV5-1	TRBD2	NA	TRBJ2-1	CASSSGTSGGMGTEQFF	TGCGCCAGCAGCTCTGGGACTAGCGGGGGAATGGGTACTGAGCAGTTCTTC
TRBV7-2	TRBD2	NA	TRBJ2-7	CASSFGGSGYEQYF	TGTGCCAGCAGCTTTGGCGGGAGCGGGTACGAGCAGTACTTC
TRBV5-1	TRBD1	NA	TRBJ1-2	CASRHTGDNYGYTF	TGCGCCAGCAGACATACAGGGGATAACTATGGCTACACCTTC
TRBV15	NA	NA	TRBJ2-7	CATSRDPQIVQYF	TGTGCCACCAGCAGAGACCCCCAGATTGTGCAGTACTTC
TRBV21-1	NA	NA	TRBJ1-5	CASSQPGQGDQPQHF	TGTGCCAGCAGCCAGCCGGGACAGGGGGATCAGCCCCAGCATTTT
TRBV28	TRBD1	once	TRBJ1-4	CASSLYRGPLFF	TGTGCCAGCAGTTTATACAGGGGCCCTCTGTTTTTT
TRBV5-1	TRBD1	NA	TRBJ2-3	CASSLGQGWRSTDTQYF	TGCGCCAGCAGTTTGGGACAGGGATGGAGGAGCACAGATACGCAGTATTTT
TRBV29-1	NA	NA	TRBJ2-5	CSAWIGGETQYF	TGCAGCGCCTGGATAGGGGGAGAGACCCAGTACTTC
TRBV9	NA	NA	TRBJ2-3	CASSVVGAPTDTQYF	TGTGCCAGCAGCGTAGTTGGGGCTCCGACAGATACGCAGTATTTT
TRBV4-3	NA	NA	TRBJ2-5	CASSPMGQGTQETQYF	TGCGCCAGCAGCCCAATGGGGCAGGGGACACAAGAGACCCAGTACTTC
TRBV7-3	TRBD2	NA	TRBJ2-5	CASSPSASGISETQYF	TGTGCCAGCAGCCCTAGTGCTAGCGGGATCAGTGAGACCCAGTACTTC
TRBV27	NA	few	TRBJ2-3	CASSTGTDTQYF	TGTGCCAGCAGCACGGGCACAGATACGCAGTATTTT
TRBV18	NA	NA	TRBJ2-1	CASSVDSNNEQFF	TGTGCCAGCTCAGTGGACAGCAACAATGAGCAGTTCTTC
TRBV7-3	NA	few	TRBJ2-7	CASSLGGQYYEQYF	TGTGCCAGCAGCTTAGGTGGGCAGTACTACGAGCAGTACTTC
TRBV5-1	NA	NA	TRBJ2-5	CASSLAYAIEYQETQYF	TGCGCCAGCAGCCTAGCCTACGCGATAGAGTACCAAGAGACCCAGTACTTC
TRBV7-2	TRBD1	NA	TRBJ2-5	CASSTYRGLLVETQYF	TGTGCCAGCAGCACCTACAGGGGGCTGTTGGTGGAGACCCAGTACTTC
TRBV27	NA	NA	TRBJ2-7	CASSLRDVREQYF	TGTGCCAGCAGTTTGAGGGATGTACGGGAGCAGTACTTC
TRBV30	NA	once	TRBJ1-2	CASPAGGDNYGYTF	TGTGCCTCCCCAGCGGGTGGTGATAACTATGGCTACACCTTC